A single sample gave rise to the 24 T cell receptor beta chains below, sequenced in a study of Tregs in tolerant kidney transplant recipients. Measured with immunoSEQ multiplex PCR; TCRdb has only the in-frame clones, and not every one. Altogether about 77,000 clones are present, around 98% being singletons, with the ten largest covering 0.56%. This specimen was CD4+ T cells from blood, taken before the transplant. The receptors were gathered from a human donor who received a combined kidney and bone marrow transplant.

Here the CDR3 reads CASSQTGQTGGYTF. DNA of the CDR3: TGTGCCAGTAGTCAAACCGGACAGACCGGGGGCTACACCTTC. V is TRBV19 and J is TRBJ1-2; a possible D gene is TRBD1 (6 bases). Germline CDR1 is LNHDA and CDR2 is SQIVND (reference sequence). The CDR3 is 14 amino acids. Trimming took off 5 bases at V and 8 bases at J, with 18 bases between the two ends.

The rearrangement uses TRBV4-2 and TRBJ1-6; 9 bases align to TRBD1. The CDR3 sequence is 14 residues long. Germline-derived CDR1 and CDR2 are LGHNA and YNFKEQ. Unmatched junction bases numbered 3, after V lost 4 bases and J lost 8 bases. The CDR3 sequence is CASSRGQGDSPLHF. As DNA, the CDR3 is TGTGCCAGCAGCCGGGGACAGGGCGATTCACCCCTCCACTTT.

The V gene is TRBV28, the J gene TRBJ2-7; 9 nucleotides match TRBD1. Germline assignment: CDR1 MDHEN and CDR2 SYDVKM. V was pared by 4 bases and J by 6 bases, with 10 bases of the junction left unmatched. The CDR3 sequence is 15 residues long. DNA for the CDR3: TGTGCCAGCAGTTCTGCCGGGACAGGGTCCGGCGAGCAGTACTTC. Translated: CASSSAGTGSGEQYF.

The chain has TRBV7-2 and TRBJ1-1; unclear D gene. CDR3 length: 12 amino acids. The germline gives CDR1 SGHTA, CDR2 FQGNSA. V lost 1 base and J lost 5, with 5 bases in between. CDR3: CASSLDRTEAFF. In nucleotides, the CDR3 is TGTGCCAGCAGCTTAGACCGGACTGAAGCTTTCTTT.

The chain is built from TRBV11-2 and TRBJ1-1; 11 bases line up with TRBD1. V lost 6 bases to trimming and J lost 7 bases; unmatched junction nucleotides: 7. CDR3 length: 14 amino acids. Looked up from germline, CDR1 is SGHAT and CDR2 is FQNNGV. The CDR3 here is CASRLAGTGGEAFF. In DNA, the CDR3 is TGTGCCAGCAGGCTCGCCGGGACAGGGGGTGAAGCTTTCTTT.

This chain uses TRBV11-2 with TRBJ2-1, with TRBD2 matching 9 bases. CDR1 is SGHAT, CDR2 FQNNGV, per germline. With 5 bases clipped from V and 8 bases from J, the junction kept 10 bases outside the gene matches. The CDR3 covers 15 residues. CDR3 nucleotide sequence: TGTGCCAGCAGCCTCCTTAGCGGGAGTAAGGATGAGCAGTTCTTC. Translation gives CASSLLSGSKDEQFF.

This clone was recorded only once. The chain links TRBV5-4 to TRBJ2-1; 7 nucleotides agree with TRBD2. Germline V gene lookup returns CDR1 SGHNT and CDR2 YYREEE (reference sequence). V lost 0 bases and J lost 8; bases outside the gene matches: 5. The length of the CDR3 is 14 residues. CDR3 nucleotide sequence: TGTGCCAGCAGCTTGGTGGCGGGGAGGGATGAGCAGTTCTTC. Translated, it gives CASSLVAGRDEQFF.

V is TRBV28 and J is TRBJ1-1, with D perhaps TRBD1 (6 bases). The CDR3 is made up of 15 amino acids. V gave up 8 bases and J gave up 1 base, with 17 bases separating them. The germline gives CDR1 MDHEN, CDR2 SYDVKM. This chain's CDR3 is CASARGARRNTEAFF. The CDR3 DNA is TGTGCCAGCGCGCGGGGGGCTCGGAGGAACACTGAAGCTTTCTTT.

The CDR3 loop is CNPSTGQGDHEQYF. The CDR3 DNA reads TGCAACCCTTCCACCGGACAGGGAGACCACGAGCAGTACTTC. The chain links TRBV29-1 to TRBJ2-7; TRBD1 matches 8 bases. The germline gives CDR1 SQVTM, CDR2 ANQGSEA. The CDR3 totals 14 residues.

This chain uses TRBV28 with TRBJ2-1; 7 bases map to TRBD1. This CDR3 contains 14 residues. CDR1 and CDR2 (germline): MDHEN, SYDVKM. J was trimmed by 4 bases and V by 7 bases; bases with no gene match: 7. Here the CDR3 reads CASIPTGNYNEQFF. CDR3 coding DNA: TGTGCCAGCATCCCGACAGGGAATTACAATGAGCAGTTCTTC.

This clone was observed once. CDR3 region: CAWRGGPNQPQHF. CDR3 sequence (DNA): TGTGCCTGGAGAGGAGGGCCCAATCAGCCCCAGCATTTT. V gene TRBV30 combines with J gene TRBJ1-5; D gene unclear. V lost 3 bases and J lost 3, with 9 bases in between. The CDR3 length is 13 residues. The germline V gene encodes CDR1 GTSNPN and CDR2 SVGIG (reference sequence).

DNA of the CDR3: TGTGCCAGCAGCAAGTACAGGGACCATGAGCAGTTCTTC. Its translation is CASSKYRDHEQFF. The chain uses TRBV7-8 and TRBJ2-1; D may be TRBD1 (6 bases). V lost 5 bases and J 8 bases, leaving 13 bases between the germline ends. This CDR3 region has 13 residues. CDR1 SGHVS and CDR2 FQNEAQ come from the germline V gene.

The rearrangement joins TRBV7-6 to TRBJ2-1; TRBD2 might be the D (5 bases). Germline V gene sequence: CDR1 SGHVS, CDR2 FNYEAQ. This CDR3 spans 11 amino acids. The V and J ends lost 5 bases and 9 bases respectively, with 8 bases between them. The CDR3 protein is CASSAGGEQFF. The CDR3 bases are TGTGCCAGCAGCGCGGGTGGTGAGCAGTTCTTC.

V gene TRBV11-2 combines with J gene TRBJ2-1; D remains unclear. Germline V gives CDR1 SGHAT, CDR2 FQNNGV. V lost 5 bases and J 2 bases, leaving 13 bases between the germline ends. There are 15 residues in the CDR3. The CDR3 DNA follows: TGTGCCAGCAGCCCGGGTGTGGAAGCCTACAATGAGCAGTTCTTC. Translating gives CASSPGVEAYNEQFF.

This chain connects TRBV7-9 to TRBJ1-3; 9 positions match TRBD1. CDR3 length equals 17 residues. Trimming at V came to 3 bases and at J to 3 bases, leaving 9 bases not matched to a gene. Per germline, CDR1 SEHNR and CDR2 FQNEAQ (reference sequence). In DNA, the CDR3 is TGTGCCAGCAGCTTTCTTCCGACAGGGGGGTATGGAAACACCATATATTTT. It codes for CASSFLPTGGYGNTIYF.

The rearrangement uses TRBV5-1 and TRBJ2-7; a possible D gene is TRBD1 (6 bases). The CDR3 extends over 14 amino acids. Trimming stripped 0 bases from V and 6 bases from J, with 13 bases between. Per the germline V gene, CDR1 is SGHRS and CDR2 is YFSETQ. CDR3 in amino acids: CASSLADRLSEQYF. The CDR3 DNA reads as TGCGCCAGCAGCTTGGCGGACAGATTATCCGAGCAGTACTTC.

V and J are TRBV7-6 and TRBJ1-2, with 9 nucleotides matching TRBD1. This CDR3 has 15 residues. CDR1 is SGHVS, CDR2 FNYEAQ, per germline. The V segment lost 5 bases and the J segment 4 bases; nucleotides outside the gene matches: 8. In DNA form, the CDR3 reads TGTGCCAGCAGCCTGGGACAGGGTACGATCTATGGCTACACCTTC. Residues: CASSLGQGTIYGYTF.

This chain links TRBV7-2 with TRBJ2-7, with 14 bases lining up with TRBD2. The CDR3 has 16 residues. Unmatched junction bases numbered 4, after V lost 1 base and J lost 5 bases. Germline loops: CDR1 SGHTA, CDR2 FQGNSA. The CDR3 region is CASSLEGTSGSHEQYF. The CDR3 DNA reads TGTGCCAGCAGCTTAGAGGGGACTAGCGGGAGCCACGAGCAGTACTTC.

This chain connects TRBV5-1 to TRBJ2-3; 9 bases are a match to TRBD2. The trim removed 2 bases at V and 5 bases at J, leaving 9 bases unmatched. The CDR3 totals 16 residues. Germline V gene lookup returns CDR1 SGHRS and CDR2 YFSETQ. The CDR3 reads CASSFTLAGRIDTQYF. The CDR3 bases are TGCGCCAGCAGCTTTACCCTAGCGGGGAGAATAGATACGCAGTATTTT.

The sample holds one count of this clone. This chain links TRBV5-1 with TRBJ1-2; D is uncertain. Germline loops: CDR1 SGHRS, CDR2 YFSETQ. Trimming removed 2 bases at V and 2 bases at J, with 7 bases between. The CDR3 is 13 amino acids. The CDR3 reads CASSFPLNYGYTF. The CDR3 region has the DNA TGCGCCAGCAGCTTCCCTCTGAACTATGGCTACACCTTC.

The chain joins TRBV6-5 to TRBJ1-5; 7 bases line up with TRBD1. Unmatched junction bases numbered 3, after V lost 3 bases and J lost 4 bases. This CDR3 region has 14 residues. Germline values: CDR1 MNHEY, CDR2 SVGAGI. The CDR3 loop is CASSYSGGNQPQHF. CDR3 DNA sequence: TGTGCCAGCAGTTATTCAGGGGGAAATCAGCCCCAGCATTTT.

The chain uses TRBV30 and TRBJ2-3; tentatively, D is TRBD1 (6 bases). Deletions cut 1 base from V and 0 bases from J, with 14 bases between. Per germline, CDR1 GTSNPN and CDR2 SVGIG (reference sequence). CDR3 length: 16 residues. DNA of the CDR3: TGTGCCTGGAGTGCCCAGATGGGGGCTAGCACAGATACGCAGTATTTT. This encodes CAWSAQMGASTDTQYF.

This chain connects TRBV4-2 to TRBJ1-1, with TRBD1 matching 11 bases. The V gene's germline CDR1 is LGHNA and CDR2 YNFKEQ. This CDR3 has 15 amino acids. V was clipped by 1 base and J by 7 bases; unmatched bases: 5. The CDR3 DNA is TGTGCCAGCAGCCAAGGGGACAGGGGGGAGGTTGAAGCTTTCTTT. Translated, it gives CASSQGDRGEVEAFF.

Here the CDR3 DNA reads TGTGCCAGTAGTAGGAGCCGGGACAGGACCCTCTATGGCTACACCTTC. Translation gives CASSRSRDRTLYGYTF. This chain joins TRBV19 and TRBJ1-2, with 8 bases lining up with TRBD1. The germline V gene has CDR1 LNHDA and CDR2 SQIVND (reference sequence). CDR3 length equals 16 residues. J lost 4 bases, V lost 4 bases, and 11 bases had no gene match.